The 7 T cell receptor beta chains presented below share a single source sample, sequenced in a study of T cells after posttransplantation cyclophosphamide. TCRdb's table, derived via immunoSEQ multiplex PCR, lists solely in-frame clones and lacks some. Among around 13,000 clones listed, about four fifths were seen once. Material for sequencing was memory CD4+ T cells sorted from PBMCs. These receptors came from a man aged 50-59 years in good health, CMV-negative, and a related stem cell transplant donor.

The chain uses TRBV7-3 and TRBJ2-7, with TRBD2 matching 7 bases. CDR1 and CDR2 from the germline V gene are SGHTA and FQGTGA. Losses at the gene ends were 5 bases for V and 5 bases for J; bases not matched to a gene: 6. The CDR3 spans 13 residues. The CDR3 DNA reads as TGTGCCAGCAGCCCGACTAGCTTCCACGAGCAGTACTTC. It yields the protein CASSPTSFHEQYF.

The rearrangement joins TRBV10-3 to TRBJ2-3; 8 bases agree with TRBD2. After removal of 10 bases from V and 4 bases from J, the junction contained 13 bases not matched to a gene. Germline V gene data show CDR1 as ENHRY and CDR2 as SYGVKD. The CDR3 extends over 15 amino acids. This CDR3 reads CATLSGGGGADTQYF. The CDR3 DNA is TGTGCCACCCTGTCGGGGGGGGGTGGGGCAGATACGCAGTATTTT.

The chain is built from TRBV19 and TRBJ2-1, with 7 bases aligning to TRBD1. Trimming cost V 4 bases and J 4 bases; bases outside gene matches: 7. CDR3 length: 15 residues. Looked up from germline, CDR1 is LNHDA and CDR2 is SQIVND (reference sequence). The CDR3 DNA is TGTGCCAGTAGTAATCCGGGACAGCCTTACAATGAGCAGTTCTTC. This sequence encodes CASSNPGQPYNEQFF.

The rearrangement uses TRBV2 and TRBJ2-1; D not certain. V gave up 2 bases and J gave up 4 bases, with 6 bases separating them. This CDR3 spans 13 amino acids. The germline gives CDR1 SNHLY, CDR2 FYNNEI. The DNA for the CDR3 is TGTGCCAGCAGTGAACAGGTTTACAATGAGCAGTTCTTC. Translating it yields CASSEQVYNEQFF.

This clone occurred once. The V and J genes are TRBV5-1 and TRBJ2-3; D not resolved. The CDR3 contains 14 residues. The germline V gene encodes CDR1 SGHRS and CDR2 YFSETQ. The ends were cut back, 4 bases at V and 0 bases at J, with 9 bases in the middle. The CDR3 DNA sequence: TGCGCCAGCAGCGTGACTGGAAGCACAGATACGCAGTATTTT. Translating gives CASSVTGSTDTQYF.

V is TRBV6-5 and J is TRBJ2-3; D call uncertain. Germline CDR1 is MNHEY and CDR2 is SVGAGI. The CDR3 totals 14 residues. V lost 0 bases, J lost 6 bases, and 10 bases lay in between. In nucleotides, the CDR3 is TGTGCCAGCAGTTACTCGCCCGTCAGGGATACGCAGTATTTT. Translating it yields CASSYSPVRDTQYF.

This chain joins TRBV7-9 and TRBJ1-2; a possible D gene is TRBD1 (6 bases). The V gene's germline CDR1 is SEHNR and CDR2 FQNEAQ (reference sequence). This CDR3 spans 16 amino acids. With 4 bases removed from V and 2 bases from J, the gap between germline ends came to 17 bases. CDR3 loop: CASSWGGTGTNYGYTF. CDR3 bases: TGTGCCAGCAGCTGGGGGGGCACAGGAACCAACTATGGCTACACCTTC.